The 27 T cell receptor beta chains below were found in one sample sequenced in a study of OX40 agonist ivuxolimab in advanced cancers. Measured with immunoSEQ multiplex PCR; TCRdb has only the in-frame clones, and not every one. Of approximately 70,000 clones listed, 80% to 90% were seen once; the top ten hold 0.85% to 1.3%. The material was CD4+ or CD8+ T cells sorted from blood, obtained in a trial of the OX40 agonist ivuxolimab. These receptors were collected from an adult with an advanced solid tumor such as melanoma, head and neck, liver or kidney cancer.

This chain joins TRBV7-9 and TRBJ1-1; a weak D match, TRBD1 (6 bases). Germline CDR1 and CDR2: SEHNR and FQNEAQ (reference sequence). The CDR3 spans 13 residues. The V gene lost 2 bases and the J gene lost 6 bases, with 10 bases spanning the gap. CDR3 DNA sequence: TGTGCCAGCAGCTTACAGGGGATGGCTGAAGCTTTCTTT. This codes for CASSLQGMAEAFF.

In nucleotides, the CDR3 is TGTGCCAGCAGTGGGGTTGGGGCGAGCACTGAAGCTTTCTTT. Protein sequence: CASSGVGASTEAFF. The chain combines TRBV25-1 with TRBJ1-1; possible D gene TRBD1, 5 bases. CDR1 is MGHDK and CDR2 is SYGVNS in the germline V gene. The V gene lost 4 bases and the J gene lost 4 bases, with 13 bases spanning the gap. The length of the CDR3 is 14 residues.

V is TRBV19 and J is TRBJ2-2; 8 nucleotides align to TRBD1. CDR1 LNHDA and CDR2 SQIVND come from the germline V gene (reference sequence). The CDR3 loop spans 15 amino acids. The trim removed 5 bases at V and 0 bases at J, leaving 2 bases unmatched. The DNA for the CDR3 is TGTGCCAGTAGTGGGGGACAGGCGAACACCGGGGAGCTGTTTTTT. Its protein is CASSGGQANTGELFF.

As regards this clone: Germline is not matched at one junction end, which may reflect a read error. The gene calls are TRBV27 and TRBJ1-6; no firm D call. The CDR3 has 16 amino acids. CDR1 is MNHEY, CDR2 SMNVEV, per germline (reference sequence). In nucleotides, the CDR3 is TGTGCCAGCTGTTTGAGCCTGCGGCCCTATAATTCACCCCTCCACTTT. It translates to CASCLSLRPYNSPLHF.

The chain's CDR3 is CASSWDPLAGVSNEQFF. The DNA of the CDR3 is TGTGCCAGCAGCTGGGACCCGCTAGCGGGGGTTTCCAATGAGCAGTTCTTC. The J gene is TRBJ2-1, the V gene TRBV5-8; 10 nucleotides align to TRBD2. Trimming at V came to 3 bases and at J to 6 bases, leaving 12 bases not matched to a gene. Germline V CDR1 and CDR2: SGHTS, YDEGEE. This CDR3 has 17 residues.

The rearrangement joins TRBV5-1 to TRBJ2-1; TRBD2 aligns across 10 bases. The CDR3 is 16 residues long. V shed 0 bases and J 2 bases; nucleotides not matched to a gene: 2. Germline values: CDR1 SGHRS, CDR2 YFSETQ. CDR3 residues: CASSLGLAGAYNEQFF. The CDR3 region has the DNA TGCGCCAGCAGCTTGGGCCTAGCGGGGGCCTACAATGAGCAGTTCTTC.

The V call is TRBV7-8, the J call TRBJ2-1, with no clear D. Trimming took 2 bases from V and 8 from J, leaving 13 bases between them. Looked up from germline, CDR1 is SGHVS and CDR2 is FQNEAQ. The CDR3 has 14 residues. DNA of the CDR3: TGTGCCAGCAGCTTAAGGTTAGCCCCCCATGAGCAGTTCTTC. This codes for CASSLRLAPHEQFF.

The rearrangement uses TRBV11-3 and TRBJ2-3, with TRBD2 matching over 16 bases. The CDR3 sequence is 17 residues long. Germline CDR1 reads SGHNT; CDR2 reads YENEEA. V dropped 3 bases and J dropped 6; count of bases not matched to a gene: 6. CDR3 sequence (DNA): TGTGCCAGCAGCTTGGGGACTAGCGGGGGGGCCTCTGATACGCAGTATTTT. Protein: CASSLGTSGGASDTQYF.

The rearrangement links TRBV7-9 to TRBJ2-5; D not certain. The CDR3 totals 13 residues. V lost 0 bases to trimming and J lost 2 bases, with 4 bases between them. Germline V gene data show CDR1 as SEHNR and CDR2 as FQNEAQ (reference sequence). The DNA of the CDR3 is TGTGCCAGCAGCTTAGCCCCGCAAGAGACCCAGTACTTC. It encodes CASSLAPQETQYF. The variable domain in full, with the rest retrieved from reference TRBV7-9 and TRBJ2-5, is DTGVSQNPRHKITKRGQNVTFRCDPISEHNRLYWYRQTLGQGPEFLTYFQNEAQLEKSRLLSDRFSAERPKGSFSTLEIQRTEQGDSAMYLCASSLAPQETQYFGPGTRLLVL.

The gene calls are TRBV6-5 and TRBJ1-6; D possibly corresponds to TRBD1 (5 bases). This CDR3 has 15 amino acids. Germline CDR1 and CDR2: MNHEY and SVGAGI. V shed 0 bases and J shed 5 bases, with 8 bases lying between them. CDR3 sequence: CASSYSGENNSPLHF. CDR3 bases: TGTGCCAGCAGTTACTCAGGGGAGAATAATTCACCCCTCCACTTT.

This chain uses TRBV18 with TRBJ1-2; possible D gene TRBD1, 5 bases. V was cut by 2 bases and J by 3 bases, with 7 bases left in between. Germline assignment: CDR1 KGHSH and CDR2 LQKENI. CDR3 length equals 13 residues. Written as DNA, the CDR3 is TGTGCCAGCTCACCAGAACAGGACTATGGCTACACCTTC. It translates to CASSPEQDYGYTF. Drawing the rest from reference TRBV18 and TRBJ1-2, the complete variable domain is NAGVMQNPRHLVRRRGQEARLRCSPMKGHSHVYWYRQLPEEGLKFMVYLQKENIIDESGMPKERFSAEFPKEGPSILRIQQVVRGDSAAYFCASSPEQDYGYTFGSGTRLTVV.

The rearrangement joins TRBV7-9 to TRBJ2-7; tentatively, D is TRBD2 (7 bases). V was pared by 4 bases and J by 4 bases, with 17 bases between. This CDR3 is 15 amino acids long. The V gene's germline CDR1 is SEHNR and CDR2 FQNEAQ (reference sequence). The CDR3: CASSSQGGASYEQYF. In nucleotides, the CDR3 is TGTGCCAGCAGCTCCCAAGGGGGGGCGAGTTACGAGCAGTACTTC. The full variable domain, with the rest looked up from reference TRBV7-9 and TRBJ2-7, is DTGVSQNPRHKITKRGQNVTFRCDPISEHNRLYWYRQTLGQGPEFLTYFQNEAQLEKSRLLSDRFSAERPKGSFSTLEIQRTEQGDSAMYLCASSSQGGASYEQYFGPGTRLTVT.

The table lists this clone with a count of one. The chain couples TRBV5-1 to TRBJ2-7, with TRBD2 matching over 7 bases. This CDR3 contains 13 residues. The germline V gene has CDR1 SGHRS and CDR2 YFSETQ. Germline trimming cut 4 bases from V and 6 bases from J; bases unmatched to any gene: 7. DNA for the CDR3: TGCGCCAGCAGCCCTACGGGAGGTCCCGAGCAGTACTTC. Its translation: CASSPTGGPEQYF.

CDR3 sequence (DNA): TGTGCCAGTACCACCCTGGCGACAAACAATGAGCAGTTCTTC. Translating it yields CASTTLATNNEQFF. The chain couples TRBV19 to TRBJ2-1, with D hard to call. In germline, CDR1 is LNHDA, CDR2 SQIVND (reference sequence). The CDR3 spans 14 residues. The ends were cut back, 7 bases at V and 5 bases at J, with 15 bases in the middle.

This chain uses TRBV9 with TRBJ2-2, with TRBD2 as a possible D gene (6 bases). This CDR3 has 14 amino acids. Germline CDR1 and CDR2: SGDLS and YYNGEE. The V and J ends lost 5 bases and 0 bases respectively, with 8 bases between them. CDR3 loop: CASRRGSNTGELFF. CDR3 nucleotides: TGTGCCAGCAGGCGGGGTTCGAACACCGGGGAGCTGTTTTTT.

This chain connects TRBV19 to TRBJ2-3; 9 bases agree with TRBD1. Trimming cost V 6 bases and J 7 bases; bases outside gene matches: 5. The CDR3 extends over 13 amino acids. The germline gives CDR1 LNHDA, CDR2 SQIVND (reference sequence). CDR3 sequence reads: CASSTGGQNTQYF. The CDR3 DNA reads TGTGCCAGTAGCACAGGGGGCCAGAATACGCAGTATTTT.

CDR3 nucleotides: TGTGCCAGCAGCTTGGTCGGCCAGGGGGGATATACGCAGTATTTT. Translated: CASSLVGQGGYTQYF. This chain links TRBV5-6 with TRBJ2-3; a weak D match, TRBD1 (7 bases). This CDR3 region has 15 residues. Germline V CDR1 and CDR2: SGHDT, YYEEEE. Deletions cut 0 bases from V and 7 bases from J, with 15 bases between.

The chain recombines TRBV19 with TRBJ2-1; D tentatively reads TRBD1 or TRBD2 (5 bases each). V gave up 3 bases and J gave up 3 bases, with 18 bases separating them. Germline V gives CDR1 LNHDA, CDR2 SQIVND (reference sequence). The CDR3 contains 17 residues. CDR3 sequence reads: CASSMRGPGVVYNEQFF. DNA of the CDR3: TGTGCCAGTAGTATGAGGGGACCCGGGGTGGTCTACAATGAGCAGTTCTTC.

This sequence joins TRBV4-1 and TRBJ2-3; TRBD2 matches 8 bases. This CDR3 is built from 17 residues. V gave up 1 base and J gave up 0 bases; unmatched junction bases: 6. In germline, CDR1 is MGHRA, CDR2 YSYEKL. This CDR3 reads CASSQGELAASTDTQYF. The DNA for the CDR3 is TGCGCCAGCAGCCAAGGTGAACTAGCGGCTAGCACAGATACGCAGTATTTT.

The chain uses TRBV7-9 and TRBJ1-1, with no clear D. Germline V lookup: CDR1 SEHNR, CDR2 FQNEAQ (reference sequence). V gave up 3 bases and J gave up 6 bases, with 17 bases separating them. The CDR3 length is 15 residues. CDR3 loop: CASSFPAGVSAEAFF. In DNA, the CDR3 is TGTGCCAGCAGCTTTCCGGCAGGCGTGTCGGCTGAAGCTTTCTTT.

The gene calls are TRBV7-9 and TRBJ2-3; TRBD1 aligns across 8 bases. This CDR3 is 15 amino acids long. Per germline, CDR1 SEHNR and CDR2 FQNEAQ (reference sequence). Losses at the gene ends were 2 bases for V and 0 bases for J; bases not matched to a gene: 1. CDR3 sequence reads: CASSLQGASTDTQYF. The CDR3 nucleotides are TGTGCCAGCAGCTTACAGGGGGCTAGCACAGATACGCAGTATTTT.

The CDR3 sequence is CASTTTGDYGYTF. The CDR3 DNA sequence: TGTGCCAGCACTACCACAGGGGACTATGGCTACACCTTC. This chain joins TRBV21-1 and TRBJ1-2; TRBD1 reflects the table's D call only, with no check against the DNA. TRBV21-1 is a pseudogene segment. CDR3 length: 13 residues.

V gene TRBV29-1 combines with J gene TRBJ1-2; perhaps TRBD1 as D (6 bases). This CDR3 spans 17 amino acids. CDR1 SQVTM and CDR2 ANQGSEA come from the germline V gene. V was pared by 6 bases and J by 4 bases, with 27 bases between. CDR3 loop: CSVKGDSAGSESYGYTF. The CDR3 DNA reads TGCAGCGTGAAGGGGGATTCGGCAGGGTCGGAGAGCTATGGCTACACCTTC.

The rearrangement links TRBV28 to TRBJ2-7, with D perhaps matching TRBD1 or TRBD2 (6 bases each). V was trimmed by 4 bases and J by 5 bases, leaving 12 bases between them. Germline loops: CDR1 MDHEN, CDR2 SYDVKM. The CDR3 loop spans 13 amino acids. The CDR3, as DNA: TGTGCCAGCAGTTCTGGGGGGCTCGACGAGCAGTACTTC. It encodes CASSSGGLDEQYF.

The chain uses TRBV5-8 and TRBJ2-5; 14 bases align to TRBD2. V lost 4 bases and J lost 4; bases outside the gene matches: 6. Germline V gene data show CDR1 as SGHTS and CDR2 as YDEGEE. The CDR3 spans 16 residues. The CDR3, as DNA: TGTGCCAGCAGCCCAGGACTAGCGGGGGGAGGAGAGACCCAGTACTTC. Protein product: CASSPGLAGGGETQYF. The entire variable domain, with the rest obtained from reference TRBV5-8 and TRBJ2-5, is as follows: EAGVTQSPTHLIKTRGQQATLRCSPISGHTSVYWYQQALGLGLQFLLWYDEGEERNRGNFPPRFSGRQFPNYSSELNVNALELEDSALYLCASSPGLAGGGETQYFGPGTRLLVL.

V and J are TRBV18 and TRBJ2-7; D call uncertain. The germline gives CDR1 KGHSH, CDR2 LQKENI. This CDR3 is built from 12 residues. Trimming shortened V by 5 bases and J by 0 bases, and 5 bases separated the two germline ends. The CDR3 loop reads CASSTTSYEQYF. The CDR3 nucleotides are TGTGCCAGCTCAACCACCTCCTACGAGCAGTACTTC.

The V and J genes are TRBV27 and TRBJ2-1; 8 nucleotides align to TRBD2. The CDR3 sequence is 18 residues long. V lost 1 base, J lost 5 bases, and 13 bases stayed unmatched. Germline lookup yields CDR1 MNHEY and CDR2 SMNVEV (reference sequence). The CDR3 DNA sequence: TGTGCCAGCAGTTTATTCGGGACTAGAGAGCCCACTCACAATGAGCAGTTCTTC. It encodes CASSLFGTREPTHNEQFF.